This passage covers 10 T cell receptor beta chains from one sample sequenced in a study of T cells after yellow fever vaccination. TCRdb analysed the 5' RACE reads with MiXCR anew, one entry per CDR3 protein. The sample has about 400,000 distinct CDR3 sequences; around 6.4% are singletons. The material sequenced was PBMCs, taken 5 days after the yellow fever booster vaccination. The source is a man younger than 40 who received the YFV17D yellow fever vaccine.

The CDR3 coding sequence is TGCGCCAGCAGCTCTACCGGGACGAGATACGCAGATACGCAGTATTTT. It specifies CASSSTGTRYADTQYF. V is TRBV5-1 and J is TRBJ2-3; D possibly matches TRBD1 or TRBD2 (5 bases each). V gave up 3 bases and J gave up 4 bases, with 18 bases separating them. This CDR3 spans 16 amino acids. Per germline, CDR1 SGHRS and CDR2 YFSETQ. Variable domain in full (rest from reference TRBV5-1 and TRBJ2-3): KAGVTQTPRYLIKTRGQQVTLSCSPISGHRSVSWYQQTPGQGLQFLFEYFSETQRNKGNFPGRFSGRQFSNSRSEMNVSTLELGDSALYLCASSSTGTRYADTQYFGPGTRLTVL.

The V call is TRBV5-1, the J call TRBJ2-5; TRBD2 agrees at 7 bases. The germline gives CDR1 SGHRS, CDR2 YFSETQ. The V and J ends lost 4 bases and 1 base, in that order; junction bases with no gene match: 13. This CDR3 has 17 residues. The CDR3 here is CASSPNLAEYFQETQYF. CDR3 DNA sequence: TGCGCCAGCAGCCCCAACCTAGCGGAATATTTCCAAGAGACCCAGTACTTC.

This clonotype showed up many times. The rearrangement uses TRBV5-6 and TRBJ1-2; perhaps TRBD1 as D (6 bases). Germline CDR1 SGHDT, CDR2 YYEEEE. This CDR3 has 13 residues. V lost 5 bases and J 2 bases, leaving 10 bases between the germline ends. This CDR3 is CASRFQGNYGYTF. The CDR3 DNA follows: TGTGCCAGCAGATTCCAGGGGAACTATGGCTACACCTTC.

The gene calls are TRBV3-1 and TRBJ2-5; TRBD1 might be the D (6 bases). This CDR3 contains 14 residues. The germline CDR1 and CDR2 sequences are LGHDT and YNNKEL (reference sequence). The V gene lost 5 bases and the J gene lost 2 bases, with 12 bases spanning the gap. CDR3 amino acids: CASSTGHLQETQYF. CDR3 nucleotide sequence: TGTGCCAGCAGCACGGGACACTTACAAGAGACCCAGTACTTC.

This clonotype was seen more than once but under ten times. The V gene is TRBV6-2 or TRBV6-3, the J gene TRBJ1-5; D remains ambiguous. V lost 9 bases, J lost 0 bases, and 6 bases lay in between. The V gene's germline CDR1 is MNHEY and CDR2 SVGEGT. The CDR3 consists of 12 residues. The CDR3 loop is CASADSNQPQHF. CDR3 bases: TGTGCCAGTGCAGATAGCAATCAGCCCCAGCATTTT.

The gene calls are TRBV12-3 or TRBV12-4 and TRBJ2-7; maybe TRBD1 (6 bases). V shed 6 bases and J shed 8 bases, with 20 bases lying between them. This CDR3 region has 14 residues. The CDR3 region has the DNA TGTGCCAGCAGCCTCCGGGACACTTTTTTGAAGCAGTACTTC. This encodes CASSLRDTFLKQYF.

In its sample, this clonotype was seen a few times. The gene calls are TRBV12-3 or TRBV12-4 and TRBJ1-2, with D maybe TRBD1 (6 bases). CDR3 length: 13 residues. V was cut by 7 bases and J by 4 bases, with 13 bases left in between. CDR3 in amino acids: CASNPTGGYGYTF. In DNA form, the CDR3 reads TGTGCCAGCAATCCGACAGGAGGCTATGGCTACACCTTC.

This clonotype was found a few times. The rearrangement joins TRBV3-1 to TRBJ2-7, with D unclear. Trimming took off 4 bases at V and 2 bases at J, with 9 bases between the two ends. CDR3 length equals 13 residues. Germline-derived CDR1 and CDR2 are LGHDT and YNNKEL (reference sequence). The CDR3 here is CASSLKGTYEQYF. For the CDR3, the DNA is TGTGCCAGCAGCCTCAAAGGGACCTACGAGCAGTACTTC.

This clonotype was found many times. V gene TRBV10-3 combines with J gene TRBJ1-5, with a possible D match to TRBD1 (6 bases). Deletions cut 0 bases from V and 3 bases from J, with 18 bases between. This CDR3 has 18 residues. Per germline, CDR1 ENHRY and CDR2 SYGVKD. For the CDR3, the DNA is TGTGCCATCAGTGAGTCATATGAGACGCGGGGGCCCAATCAGCCCCAGCATTTT. Amino acid sequence: CAISESYETRGPNQPQHF.

This clonotype was picked up a small number of times. This chain uses TRBV28 with TRBJ2-7; 8 bases are shared with TRBD1. The CDR3 spans 14 residues. V dropped 6 bases and J dropped 0; count of bases not matched to a gene: 4. Germline V gene data show CDR1 as MDHEN and CDR2 as SYDVKM. The CDR3 sequence is CASSETGVSYEQYF. Written as DNA, the CDR3 is TGTGCCAGCAGCGAGACAGGGGTCTCCTACGAGCAGTACTTC.